The rows below give T cell receptor beta chains drawn from one sample of a study of vaccination and CD4 T cells after COVID-19. Their recognized antigens are unknown. TCRdb fed the PCR reads into MiXCR, producing one record per CDR3 protein. The data hold 12,000 to 15,000 distinct CDR3 sequences, with about three fifths observed a single time. Specimen: CD4+ T cells from blood, cultured in vitro. All receptors come from a human donor who had recovered from COVID-19. The CDR3 runs from the conserved cysteine through the conserved F or W. D genes are given only for firm matches. Rows give clone size only sometimes, using once, few, many, or a class for an expanded clone.

DNA,CDR3,V,size,D,J
TGTGCCAGCAGTTTAAACGCCGGGACAGGGAATCAGCCCCAGCATTTT,CASSLNAGTGNQPQHF,TRBV28,-,TRBD1,TRBJ1-5
TGCAGTGCTCAGACAGACTATGGCTACACCTTC,CSAQTDYGYTF,TRBV20-1,-,-,TRBJ1-2
TGTGCCAGCAGCTTAGTGGGGGGACTAGCGGAGAACGCCGGGGAGCTGTTTTTT,CASSLVGGLAENAGELFF,TRBV7-2,-,TRBD2,TRBJ2-2
TGCAGTGCTAGTCCCACCTACAATGAGCAGTTCTTC,CSASPTYNEQFF,TRBV20-1,-,-,TRBJ2-1
TGCAGTGCTGGACTAGTGGAGACCCAGTACTTC,CSAGLVETQYF,TRBV20-1,few,TRBD2,TRBJ2-5
TGTGCCAGCGTCGGGCAGGGAAACACTGAAGCTTTCTTT,CASVGQGNTEAFF,TRBV7-9,-,-,TRBJ1-1
TGTGCCAGCAGCGGGGGACTCTCCTTTGGGGAGACCCAGTACTTC,CASSGGLSFGETQYF,TRBV7-9,medium-sized,-,TRBJ2-5
TGTGCCAGCAGCCCCCCTGCAGGGGGCGTTGTTGGTCAGCCCCAGCATTTT,CASSPPAGGVVGQPQHF,TRBV5-8,few,TRBD1,TRBJ1-5
TGTGCCAGCAGCTTAGAGACAGGGTCCGGAAACACCATATATTTT,CASSLETGSGNTIYF,TRBV7-2,-,TRBD1,TRBJ1-3
TGTGCCTGGAGTGGCGGCTACGAGCAGTACTTC,CAWSGGYEQYF,TRBV30,few,-,TRBJ2-7
TGCAGTCCCAAGCCTTTACCTCCTAGCGGGAGCTCCTACGAGCAGTACTTC,CSPKPLPPSGSSYEQYF,TRBV20-1,-,TRBD2,TRBJ2-7
TGTGCCAGCAGCCCGAGTGGGACAGGACCTTATAGCAATCAGCCCCAGCATTTT,CASSPSGTGPYSNQPQHF,TRBV27,-,TRBD1,TRBJ1-5
TGTGCCAGCAGCTTGGTCGCAGGGGAGATGGTAGAGACCCAGTACTTC,CASSLVAGEMVETQYF,TRBV5-3,-,-,TRBJ2-5
TGTGCCAGCAGTATCTCTATCCGGGACAGGGCTATTCAGCCCCAGCATTTT,CASSISIRDRAIQPQHF,TRBV12-3/TRBV12-4,few,TRBD1,TRBJ1-5
TGCAGTGCCAGTGACCGGCGTAGCGCTGGCGAGCAGTACTTC,CSASDRRSAGEQYF,TRBV20-1,-,-,TRBJ2-7
TGTGCCAGCAGTGCCGGGACAGGGGGGATGAGGGATACGCAGTATTTT,CASSAGTGGMRDTQYF,TRBV6-1,-,TRBD1,TRBJ2-3
TGCACCAGCAGCCAAGAGGGCGGAGGAGTGGTTGACACTGAAGCTTTCTTT,CTSSQEGGGVVDTEAFF,TRBV1,few,-,TRBJ1-1
TGTGCCAGCAGTGAAAAGGACAGGGGCAATCAGCCCCAGCATTTT,CASSEKDRGNQPQHF,TRBV6-4,-,TRBD1,TRBJ1-5
TGTGCCAGCAGTTTATCCCCCCCTGGCAGGGCAGAGACCCAGTACTTC,CASSLSPPGRAETQYF,TRBV27,-,-,TRBJ2-5
TGTGCCAGCAGTTTACCAGGGACTGGGGCCTACGAGCAGTACTTC,CASSLPGTGAYEQYF,TRBV28,-,-,TRBJ2-7
TGTGCCAGCAGTTACTACGGGACAGTGGACCATAATTCACCCCTCCACTTT,CASSYYGTVDHNSPLHF,TRBV6-5,few,TRBD1,TRBJ1-6
TGCGCCAGCAGCTTGGTCTGGGACAGCGAGCAGTACTTC,CASSLVWDSEQYF,TRBV5-1,-,TRBD1,TRBJ2-7